These T cell receptor beta chains were read from a single sample in a study of blood T cell repertoires in COVID-19. Assay used: immunoSEQ multiplex PCR; TCRdb lists only in-frame clones, some missing. Among fewer than 200,000 clones listed, roughly 91% were seen once. Sequenced material: peripheral blood. The receptors were sampled from a woman aged 50 to 65 with acute or convalescent COVID-19. Both conserved end residues are part of each CDR3. A D gene is named only where the DNA matches it firmly. Expanded clones get a size class; other rows say once, few or many, or leave the size out.

j_gene | len | d_gene | abundance | v_gene | CDR3nt | CDR3aa
TRBJ2-7 | 15 | TRBD1 | . | TRBV28 | TGTGCCAGCAGCCTGGCCGGGACAGACTCCTACGAGCAGTACTTC | CASSLAGTDSYEQYF
TRBJ1-6 | 15 | . | . | TRBV7-2 | TGTGCCAGCAGCCCCCGACAGGCGTATAATTCACCCCTCCACTTT | CASSPRQAYNSPLHF
TRBJ1-2 | 14 | TRBD1 | . | TRBV7-2 | TGTGCCAGCAGCTCCCACGACAGGGGGGCTGGCTACACCTTC | CASSSHDRGAGYTF
TRBJ2-1 | 15 | TRBD1 | . | TRBV3-1/TRBV3-2 | TGTGCCAGCAGCCAATCGCAGGGGGCAGGAAGTGAGCAGTTCTTC | CASSQSQGAGSEQFF
TRBJ1-6 | 15 | TRBD1 | few | TRBV9 | TGTGCCAGCAGCCCAGACCGGACAGGGGTGGCACCCCTCCACTTT | CASSPDRTGVAPLHF
TRBJ1-6 | 14 | TRBD1 | . | TRBV6-5 | TGTGCCAGCAGCGACAGGGGTTTATGGTCACCCCTCCACTTT | CASSDRGLWSPLHF
TRBJ1-1 | 14 | . | once | TRBV7-2 | TGTGCCAGCAGCTTCTACCGCATGAACACTGAAGCTTTCTTT | CASSFYRMNTEAFF
TRBJ1-5 | 16 | TRBD1 | . | TRBV19 | TGTGCCAGTAGTACTAACCGGGACAGGTTGAATCAGCCCCAGCATTTT | CASSTNRDRLNQPQHF
TRBJ2-1 | 17 | . | . | TRBV7-6 | TGTGCCAGCAGCTTAGCCCGGGACTGGAGCTCCTACAATGAGCAGTTCTTC | CASSLARDWSSYNEQFF
TRBJ2-1 | 16 | TRBD2 | . | TRBV19 | TGTGCCAGTAGTATTTGGCGGGAGGGATGGAAATATGAGCAGTTCTTC | CASSIWREGWKYEQFF
TRBJ2-2 | 15 | TRBD2 | . | TRBV27 | TGTGCCAGCAGTTTTACGGGGGGGCGTACCGGGGAGCTGTTTTTT | CASSFTGGRTGELFF
TRBJ2-2 | 15 | TRBD1 | . | TRBV28 | TGTGCCAGCAGGGGACAGGGGGCCGACACCGGGGAGCTGTTTTTT | CASRGQGADTGELFF
TRBJ1-1 | 16 | . | . | TRBV7-2 | TGTGCCAGCAGCTTAGAAAGCGGGGGATATGTCACTGAAGCTTTCTTT | CASSLESGGYVTEAFF
TRBJ2-1 | 17 | . | . | TRBV10-2 | TGCGCCAGCAGTTCCATGGATTGGCGGGATTTCGGCAATGAGCAGTTCTTC | CASSSMDWRDFGNEQFF
TRBJ1-1 | 15 | . | . | TRBV3-1/TRBV3-2 | TGTGCCAGCAGCCAAATTCCCCAGACAGGAATTGAAGCTTTCTTT | CASSQIPQTGIEAFF
TRBJ2-1 | 17 | TRBD2 | . | TRBV15 | TGTGCCACCAGCTTCGGGGCTAGCGGGGGCCTATACAATGAGCAGTTCTTC | CATSFGASGGLYNEQFF
TRBJ2-1 | 14 | TRBD1 | once | TRBV6-6 | TGTGCCAGCAGTTTTAATAACAGGGGACATGAGCAGTTCTTC | CASSFNNRGHEQFF
TRBJ2-7 | 14 | . | . | TRBV6-2/TRBV6-3 | TGTGCCAGCAGTTACTTCCCCAACTCCTACGAGCAGTACTTC | CASSYFPNSYEQYF
TRBJ1-1 | 16 | . | . | TRBV19 | TGTGCCAGTAGTCTTCTACGAGGGACTGCGAACACTGAAGCTTTCTTT | CASSLLRGTANTEAFF
TRBJ2-3 | 10 | . | . | TRBV20-1 | TGCAGTGCTACTACAGATACGCAGTATTTT | CSATTDTQYF
TRBJ2-5 | 13 | . | . | TRBV5-4 | TGTGCCAGCAGCTTTGGCCAGAAAGAGACCCAGTACTTC | CASSFGQKETQYF
TRBJ2-7 | 14 | . | . | TRBV7-9 | TGTGCCAGCAGCTTAAGAGGGATCGGGGACGAGCAGTACTTC | CASSLRGIGDEQYF
TRBJ2-7 | 14 | . | . | TRBV2 | TGTGCCAGCCTCAGAGTGCAGGGTCAGAATCGGCAGTACTTC | CASLRVQGQNRQYF
TRBJ2-2 | 17 | . | . | TRBV5-4 | TGTGCCAGCAGCCAACCGGGGAGGGGGGCGAGCACCGGGGAGCTGTTTTTT | CASSQPGRGASTGELFF
TRBJ2-1 | 14 | . | . | TRBV29-1 | TGCAGCGTTGATGGCCCAGGGACCTACAATGAGCAGTTCTTC | CSVDGPGTYNEQFF
TRBJ1-5 | 15 | . | . | TRBV9 | TGTGCCAGCAGCAGCGACAGCCGAAACAATCAGCCCCAGCATTTT | CASSSDSRNNQPQHF
TRBJ1-4 | 17 | . | . | TRBV12-2 | TGTGCAAGTCGCCCGTTGATTCGGGACAGGGGGCGCTTCAAACTGTTTTTT | CASRPLIRDRGRFKLFF
TRBJ2-7 | 15 | TRBD1 | . | TRBV11-2 | TGTGCCAGCAGCCACGGGACAGGTGGCTCCTACGAGCAGTACTTC | CASSHGTGGSYEQYF
TRBJ1-1 | 14 | . | few | TRBV6-1 | TGTGCCAGCAGTGAAGCTCGAGGAGTAGCTGAAGCTTTCTTT | CASSEARGVAEAFF
TRBJ2-3 | 12 | TRBD1 | . | TRBV6-5 | TGTGCCAGCAGCATACAGGGGGGTACGCAGTATTTT | CASSIQGGTQYF
TRBJ1-5 | 14 | . | . | TRBV19 | TGTGCCAGTAACTTCGTAGGGGTAAATCAGCCCCAGCATTTT | CASNFVGVNQPQHF
TRBJ1-6 | 14 | . | . | TRBV6-1 | TGTGCCAGCAGTGAGCCAGGGATGAATTCACCCCTCCACTTT | CASSEPGMNSPLHF
TRBJ2-2 | 14 | . | . | TRBV2 | TGTGCCAGCAGTGAAGCCCGGGTTTTCGGGGAGCTGTTTTTT | CASSEARVFGELFF
TRBJ2-5 | 15 | TRBD2 | . | TRBV7-2 | TGTGCCAGCAGCTTTAGCGGGAGGGCCTCCGAGACCCAGTACTTC | CASSFSGRASETQYF
TRBJ2-1 | 15 | TRBD1 | . | TRBV4-1 | TGCGCCAGCAGCCAAGAGGAGACAGGGTACAATGAGCAGTTCTTC | CASSQEETGYNEQFF
TRBJ1-3 | 14 | . | . | TRBV30 | TGTGCCTGGAGTGTAAATGAACTTGGAAACACCATATATTTT | CAWSVNELGNTIYF
TRBJ2-7 | 14 | TRBD1 | . | TRBV30 | TGTGCCTGGACCGGGACAGCGTTTCACTACGAGCAGTACTTC | CAWTGTAFHYEQYF
TRBJ2-7 | 15 | TRBD1 | . | TRBV6-5 | TGTGCCAGCACTGTCGGGACAGGGAGCTCCTACGAGCAGTACTTC | CASTVGTGSSYEQYF
TRBJ1-5 | 13 | . | . | TRBV7-9 | TGTGCCAGCAGATATACAGGGCGAGAGCCCCAGCATTTT | CASRYTGREPQHF
TRBJ1-1 | 17 | . | once | TRBV27 | TGTGCCAGCAGTTCAAACCCCCCGACAGGTTTGAACACTGAAGCTTTCTTT | CASSSNPPTGLNTEAFF
TRBJ2-1 | 15 | . | . | TRBV21-1 | TGTGCCAGCCCAGGGGAGGGAGTAAGTAGCAATGAGCAGTTCTTC | CASPGEGVSSNEQFF
TRBJ1-2 | 14 | . | . | TRBV6-5 | TGTGCCAGCGACAGCCCCCCTTTTAACTATGGCTACACCTTC | CASDSPPFNYGYTF